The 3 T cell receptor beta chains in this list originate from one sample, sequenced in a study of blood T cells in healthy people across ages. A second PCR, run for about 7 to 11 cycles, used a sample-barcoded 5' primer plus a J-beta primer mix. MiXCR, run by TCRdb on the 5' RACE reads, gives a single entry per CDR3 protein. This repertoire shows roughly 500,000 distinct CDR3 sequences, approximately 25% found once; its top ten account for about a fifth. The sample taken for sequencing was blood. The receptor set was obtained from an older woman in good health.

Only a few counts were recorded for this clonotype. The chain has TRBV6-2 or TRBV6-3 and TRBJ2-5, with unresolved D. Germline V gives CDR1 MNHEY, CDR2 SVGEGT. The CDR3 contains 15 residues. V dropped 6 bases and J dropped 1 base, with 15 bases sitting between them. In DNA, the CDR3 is TGTGCCAGCAGCGACCAATACGCGCTCCAAGAGACCCAGTACTTC. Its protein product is CASSDQYALQETQYF.

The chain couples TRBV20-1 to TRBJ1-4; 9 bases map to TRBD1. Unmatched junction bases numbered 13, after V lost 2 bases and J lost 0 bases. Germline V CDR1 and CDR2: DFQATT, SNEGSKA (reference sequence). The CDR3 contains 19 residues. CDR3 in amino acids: CSARREDGTGLSTNEKLFF. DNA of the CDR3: TGCAGTGCTAGAAGGGAGGACGGGACAGGGTTGTCAACTAATGAAAAACTGTTTTTT.

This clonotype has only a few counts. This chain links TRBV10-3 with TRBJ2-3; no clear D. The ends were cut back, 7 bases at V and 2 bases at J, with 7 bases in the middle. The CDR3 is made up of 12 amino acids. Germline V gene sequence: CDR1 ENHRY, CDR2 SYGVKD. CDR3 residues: CAIKDDTDTQYF. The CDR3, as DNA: TGTGCCATCAAGGACGACACAGATACGCAGTATTTT.